Listed here is a single T cell receptor (beta chain). Its antigen is unidentified. The J segment lost 5 bases and the V segment lost 3 bases, leaving 5 bases of the junction unmatched. Per the germline V gene, CDR1 is SGHRS and CDR2 is YFSETQ. The CDR3 contains 15 residues. Libraries were made from TCR beta cDNA, and they carried unique molecular identifiers. Each CDR3 protein gets one entry after TCRdb re-called the PCR reads with MiXCR. The sample shows approximately 400,000 distinct CDR3 sequences, around 33% of them seen only once. The sample belongs to a study of post-analysis software for immune sequencing data. General study results and limits: Under F measure analysis, samples from one preparation batch co-clustered strongly. Controls showed lower frequencies than patients for five TRBV segments, and TRBV5-6, TRBV5-1 and TRBV20-1 were among these. There was significantly lower normalized Chao1 diversity in multiple sclerosis patients than in controls.

The chain couples TRBV5-1 to TRBJ2-1; 10 nucleotides match TRBD2. The TCR originated in a girl between 10 and 17 years old with multiple sclerosis. Input material: blood. The DNA of the CDR3 is TGCGCCAGCAGCTATCTAGCGGGGGCCAACAATGAGCAGTTCTTC. Protein sequence: CASSYLAGANNEQFF.